Listed below are T cell receptor beta chains from one sample, sequenced in a study of blood T cells in healthy people across ages. TCRdb recomputed calls from the 5' RACE reads with MiXCR, one row per CDR3 protein. The repertoire includes 380,000 or so distinct CDR3 sequences, roughly half of them detected once, and 51% sits in the top ten. Specimen: blood. These receptor sequences come from a man aged 55-75 years in good health. The CDR3 runs from the conserved cysteine through the conserved F or W. D genes are given only for firm matches. Where a row states a size, it is once, few, many or the class of an expanded clone; other rows omit it.

CDR3nt	CDR3aa	d_gene	j_gene	abundance	v_gene
TGTGCCAGCAGCCCCCACAGGACAGATGTTAACTATGGCTACACCTTC	CASSPHRTDVNYGYTF	.	TRBJ1-2	.	TRBV7-9
TGCAGCGTCGAAGCAGGTTCCTATGGCTACACCTTC	CSVEAGSYGYTF	.	TRBJ1-2	.	TRBV29-1
TGTGCCAGCAGGATTGGGACGGGGGAGCAGTACTTC	CASRIGTGEQYF	.	TRBJ2-7	.	TRBV28
TGTGCCAGCAGCTTGCGGGGGGGCCCACAAGAGACCCAGTACTTC	CASSLRGGPQETQYF	TRBD2	TRBJ2-5	few	TRBV5-6
TGTGCCAGCAGCCCCGACACCTTAGCCTCTGGGGCCAACGTCCTGACTTTC	CASSPDTLASGANVLTF	.	TRBJ2-6	.	TRBV7-9
TGTGCCAGCAGTGAAACCAACAAAAACATTCAGTACTTC	CASSETNKNIQYF	.	TRBJ2-4	many	TRBV2
TGTGCCAGCAGCTTAGCGCCAGGGCGCTCCTACGAGCAGTACTTC	CASSLAPGRSYEQYF	.	TRBJ2-7	.	TRBV11-2
TGTGCCAGCAGCCAAGATCTGGGGTGGGAGCAGTACTTC	CASSQDLGWEQYF	.	TRBJ2-7	.	TRBV3-1
TGTGCCAGCACCGGCGGCTATAATTCACCCCTCCACTTT	CASTGGYNSPLHF	.	TRBJ1-6	.	TRBV11-2
TGTGCCAGCAGCGAGGGAGGGGGGTCCTACCGCTCTGGGGCCAACGTCCTGACTTTC	CASSEGGGSYRSGANVLTF	.	TRBJ2-6	few	TRBV7-3
TGCGCCAGCAGCTCGGTGCCGGGAGATGCGGGAGAGACCCAGTACTTC	CASSSVPGDAGETQYF	.	TRBJ2-5	.	TRBV5-1
TGCGCCAGCAGCCAAGCGGCTAGCTCCTACAATGAGCAGTTCTTC	CASSQAASSYNEQFF	.	TRBJ2-1	.	TRBV4-3
TGTGCCAGCAGTGTAGCGGCTAGAGGCGAGCAGTACTTC	CASSVAARGEQYF	.	TRBJ2-7	many	TRBV12-3/TRBV12-4
TGCGCCAGCAGCCCCACCAGGACAGATACGCAGTATTTT	CASSPTRTDTQYF	.	TRBJ2-3	.	TRBV5-1
TGTGCCAGCAGCGTGATCCGAGGGGGGGGGTTCCAAGAGACCCAGTACTTC	CASSVIRGGGFQETQYF	.	TRBJ2-5	.	TRBV11-2
TGTACCAGCAGCCTAACCCCTCACGCCGCCGGGGAGCTGTTTTTT	CTSSLTPHAAGELFF	.	TRBJ2-2	.	TRBV11-1
TGTGCCAGCACCCTGGGGGCGGCGGGGACAGATACGCAGTATTTT	CASTLGAAGTDTQYF	.	TRBJ2-3	.	TRBV6-5
TGCAGCGTCGGGTTTATGAAGGGCACTGAAGCTTTCTTT	CSVGFMKGTEAFF	.	TRBJ1-1	.	TRBV29-1
TGCAGCGTTGACACTAGCGGGTATTACAATGAGCAGTTCTTC	CSVDTSGYYNEQFF	TRBD2	TRBJ2-1	few	TRBV29-1
TGCAGCGTTACGGGATGGGACAGGGGTAAGAATGAGCAGTTCTTC	CSVTGWDRGKNEQFF	TRBD1	TRBJ2-1	few	TRBV29-1
TGTGCCAGCAGGACCCGACAGCTATCCTACAATGAGCAGTTCTTC	CASRTRQLSYNEQFF	.	TRBJ2-1	few	TRBV28
TGTGCCAGCAGCTTAAATGAAGGGCCCTACGAGCAGTACTTC	CASSLNEGPYEQYF	.	TRBJ2-7	few	TRBV7-6
TGTGCCAGCGGCCCGGGACAGACTAGCTCCTACGAGCAGTACTTC	CASGPGQTSSYEQYF	.	TRBJ2-7	many	TRBV6-2/TRBV6-3
TGTGCCAGCTCGACAAGGAACACTGAAGCTTTCTTT	CASSTRNTEAFF	.	TRBJ1-1	.	TRBV18
TGCAGCGTTGGGGGTCGCACAGATACGCAGTATTTT	CSVGGRTDTQYF	.	TRBJ2-3	few	TRBV29-1
TGTGCCATCAGTGAGTCGACCGGACTAGCGGGAGGGGGGAATGAGCAGTACTTC	CAISESTGLAGGGNEQYF	TRBD2	TRBJ2-7	.	TRBV10-3
TGTGCCAGCAGTTTGGACAGGGCGGCCGATACGCAGTATTTT	CASSLDRAADTQYF	TRBD1	TRBJ2-3	.	TRBV12-3/TRBV12-4
TGTGCCAGCAGTTACCCCCGAGAGACCCAGTACTTC	CASSYPRETQYF	.	TRBJ2-5	.	TRBV6-6
TGTGCCAGCAGCTTAATACCAGGGACCTACGAGCAGTACTTC	CASSLIPGTYEQYF	.	TRBJ2-7	.	TRBV7-3
TGCGCCAGCAGCCTAGATCATTCGGGACAGGGGACCTACGAGCAGTACTTC	CASSLDHSGQGTYEQYF	TRBD1	TRBJ2-7	.	TRBV4-3
TGTGCCAGCAGCTTCAACCGCGGGAACTATGGCTACACCTTC	CASSFNRGNYGYTF	.	TRBJ1-2	.	TRBV13
TGTGCCGGCAGTTTCGGGACATCCGAGCAGTACTTC	CAGSFGTSEQYF	.	TRBJ2-7	once	TRBV12-3/TRBV12-4
TGTGCCATCAGTGCCCTAGCCCCGAGCACAGATACGCAGTATTTT	CAISALAPSTDTQYF	.	TRBJ2-3	once	TRBV10-3
TGCAGCGTTGCCTCGTTGGAGACCCAGTACTTC	CSVASLETQYF	.	TRBJ2-5	few	TRBV29-1
TGTGCCAGCAGCACACTAGCGGGGCATGAGCAGTTCTTC	CASSTLAGHEQFF	TRBD2	TRBJ2-1	.	TRBV11-3
TGTGCCAGTAGTACACCGAACTATGGCTACACCTTC	CASSTPNYGYTF	.	TRBJ1-2	.	TRBV6-2/TRBV6-3
TGTGCCATCGGCCCGACTAGCGCTACCTACAATGAGCAGTTCTTC	CAIGPTSATYNEQFF	TRBD2	TRBJ2-1	.	TRBV10-3
TGCGCCAGCAGCTTGGACTCGTCTAGCACAGATACGCAGTATTTT	CASSLDSSSTDTQYF	.	TRBJ2-3	.	TRBV5-1
TGTGCCAGCAGTTCCTCTCCCGGGACAGGGGACGACGAGCAGTACTTC	CASSSSPGTGDDEQYF	TRBD1	TRBJ2-7	.	TRBV6-5
TGCGCCAGCAGCCAAGCGGGAGGGGCGGGGTACGAGCAGTACTTC	CASSQAGGAGYEQYF	TRBD2	TRBJ2-7	.	TRBV4-3
TGCAGTGCTAGAGATTCGGGGGGGTTTACTGAAGCTTTCTTT	CSARDSGGFTEAFF	.	TRBJ1-1	once	TRBV20-1
TGTGCCATCAGCCCCGGGACAGGGGGCAAGCAAGAGACCCAGTACTTC	CAISPGTGGKQETQYF	TRBD1	TRBJ2-5	.	TRBV10-3
TGTGCCAGCAGCCAAGGGTCGGGCGGGGGGATCGAGACCCAGTACTTC	CASSQGSGGGIETQYF	TRBD2	TRBJ2-5	few	TRBV4-2
TGCGCCAGCAGTGAAAGGGAGACTGGGGAGCTGTTTTTT	CASSERETGELFF	.	TRBJ2-2	.	TRBV10-1
TGCGCCAGCAGCCAAGACCCGGGCGGGGCGAGCTCCTACAATGAGCAGTTCTTC	CASSQDPGGASSYNEQFF	.	TRBJ2-1	few	TRBV4-3
TGTGCCACCAGTTTGGCGGGAGGCTACGAGCAGTACTTC	CATSLAGGYEQYF	TRBD2	TRBJ2-7	few	TRBV24-1
TGTGCCAGCAGTCCCAGAGCTACTAGCGGGAGGAACTACGAGCAGTACTTC	CASSPRATSGRNYEQYF	TRBD2	TRBJ2-7	few	TRBV27
TGTGCCAGCAGCCACCGGGACAGGGGGCACAATGAGCAGTACTTC	CASSHRDRGHNEQYF	TRBD1	TRBJ2-5	once	TRBV6-5
TGTGCCAGCAGTTACCCCAGAGATACGCAGTATTTT	CASSYPRDTQYF	.	TRBJ2-3	few	TRBV6-6
TGTGCCAGCAGCCAAGGGGGACAGGGAACCCATGGCTACACCTTC	CASSQGGQGTHGYTF	TRBD1	TRBJ1-2	few	TRBV12-3/TRBV12-4
TGTGCCAGCAGTTTGGGGACAGGGAGGCGCGAGCAGTACTTC	CASSLGTGRREQYF	TRBD1	TRBJ2-7	.	TRBV28
TGTGCCAGCGTTCTAGCGGGGGTCTACACAGATACGCAGTATTTT	CASVLAGVYTDTQYF	TRBD2	TRBJ2-3	few	TRBV2
TGCAGTGCGAGAGATTTGGGTGACGAGCAGTACTTC	CSARDLGDEQYF	.	TRBJ2-7	.	TRBV20-1
TGTGCCAGCAGTTTAAGGCTCGAGCAAAGCAATCAGCCCCAGCATTTT	CASSLRLEQSNQPQHF	.	TRBJ1-5	.	TRBV28
TGTGCCAGCAGTTACGGCAGTCTATACGAGCAGTACTTC	CASSYGSLYEQYF	.	TRBJ2-7	.	TRBV6-6